The entry that follows covers one TCR beta chain sequence. Thyroid surgery had not been preceded by any treatment in any patient. These data come from a study of metastatic and nonmetastatic thyroid tumors. Study-wide context: Repertoire data that came from the blood and tumor or nodule tissue of malignant and benign thyroid patients were compared.

TCRdb reassembled clones from the PCR reads with MiXCR. The sample yields tens of thousands of clones, approximately 19% seen once. The CDR3 contains 13 residues. The J segment lost 4 bases and the V segment lost 4 bases, leaving 4 bases of the junction unmatched. The germline V gene has CDR1 DFQATT and CDR2 SNEGSKA (reference sequence). The material sequenced was blood. The chain links TRBV20-1 to TRBJ1-1; 9 positions agree with TRBD1. This TCR was sampled from a female donor with papillary thyroid cancer or a benign thyroid nodule (not recorded which). Some clones in this sample may be carry-over from other donors' samples. CDR3 sequence (DNA): TGCAGTGCTATCAAGACAGGGGGCACTGAAGCTTTCTTT. Translation gives CSAIKTGGTEAFF.